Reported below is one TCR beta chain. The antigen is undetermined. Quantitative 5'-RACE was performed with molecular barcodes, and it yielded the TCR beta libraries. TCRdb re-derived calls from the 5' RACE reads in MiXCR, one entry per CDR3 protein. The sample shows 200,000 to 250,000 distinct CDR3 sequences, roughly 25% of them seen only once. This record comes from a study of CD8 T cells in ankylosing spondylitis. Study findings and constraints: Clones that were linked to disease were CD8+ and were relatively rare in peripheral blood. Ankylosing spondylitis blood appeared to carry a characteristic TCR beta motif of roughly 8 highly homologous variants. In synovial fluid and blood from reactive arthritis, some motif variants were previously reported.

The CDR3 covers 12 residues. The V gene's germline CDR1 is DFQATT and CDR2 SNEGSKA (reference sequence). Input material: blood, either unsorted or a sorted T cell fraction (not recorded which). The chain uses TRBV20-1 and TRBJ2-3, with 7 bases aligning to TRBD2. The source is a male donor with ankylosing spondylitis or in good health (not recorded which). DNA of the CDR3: TGCACGGTGAGCGGGACCACAGATACGCAGTATTTT. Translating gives CTVSGTTDTQYF.